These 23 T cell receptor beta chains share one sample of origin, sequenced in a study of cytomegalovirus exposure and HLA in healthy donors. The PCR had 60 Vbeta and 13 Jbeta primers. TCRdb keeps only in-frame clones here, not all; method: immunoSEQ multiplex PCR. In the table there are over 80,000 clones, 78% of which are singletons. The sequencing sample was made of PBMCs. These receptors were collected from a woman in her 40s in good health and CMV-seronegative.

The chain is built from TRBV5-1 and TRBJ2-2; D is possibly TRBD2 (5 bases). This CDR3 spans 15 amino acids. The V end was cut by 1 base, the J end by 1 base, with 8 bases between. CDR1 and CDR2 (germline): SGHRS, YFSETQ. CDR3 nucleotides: TGCGCCAGCAGCTTGTACGGGGTGAACACCGGGGAGCTGTTTTTT. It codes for CASSLYGVNTGELFF.

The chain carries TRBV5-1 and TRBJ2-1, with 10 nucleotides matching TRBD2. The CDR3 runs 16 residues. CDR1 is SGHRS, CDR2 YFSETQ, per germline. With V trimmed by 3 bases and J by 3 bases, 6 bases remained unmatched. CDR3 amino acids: CASSSAPSGSYNEQFF. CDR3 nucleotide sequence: TGCGCCAGCAGCTCGGCCCCTAGCGGGAGCTACAATGAGCAGTTCTTC.

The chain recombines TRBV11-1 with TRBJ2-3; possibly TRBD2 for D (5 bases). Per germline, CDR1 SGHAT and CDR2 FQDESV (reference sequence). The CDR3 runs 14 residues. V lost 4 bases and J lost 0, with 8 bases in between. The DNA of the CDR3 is TGTGCCAGCAGCTGGCGGGCTAGCACAGATACGCAGTATTTT. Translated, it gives CASSWRASTDTQYF.

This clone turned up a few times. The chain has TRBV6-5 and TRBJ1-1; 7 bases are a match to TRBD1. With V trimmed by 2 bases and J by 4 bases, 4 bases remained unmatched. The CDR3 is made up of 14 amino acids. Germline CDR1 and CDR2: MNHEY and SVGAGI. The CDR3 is CASSYGSGGTEAFF. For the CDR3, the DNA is TGTGCCAGCAGTTACGGCTCAGGGGGCACTGAAGCTTTCTTT.

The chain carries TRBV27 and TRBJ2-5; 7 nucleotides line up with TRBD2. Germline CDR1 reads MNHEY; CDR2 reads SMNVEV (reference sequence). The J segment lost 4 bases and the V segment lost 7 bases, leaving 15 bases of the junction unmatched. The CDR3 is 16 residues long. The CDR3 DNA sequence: TGTGCCAGCACTCCCCCTTGGGGCGGGAGTAGAGAGACCCAGTACTTC. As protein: CASTPPWGGSRETQYF.

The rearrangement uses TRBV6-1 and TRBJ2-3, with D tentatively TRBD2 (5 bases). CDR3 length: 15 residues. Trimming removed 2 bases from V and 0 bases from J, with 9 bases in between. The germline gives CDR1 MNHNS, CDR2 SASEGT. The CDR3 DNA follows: TGTGCCAGCAGTGAACCTAGCTTTAGCACAGATACGCAGTATTTT. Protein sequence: CASSEPSFSTDTQYF.

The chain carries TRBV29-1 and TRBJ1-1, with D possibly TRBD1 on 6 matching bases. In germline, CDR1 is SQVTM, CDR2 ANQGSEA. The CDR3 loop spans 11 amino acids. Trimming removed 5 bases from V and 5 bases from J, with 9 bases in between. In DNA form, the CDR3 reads TGCAGCGTTACAGGGCGGACTGAAGCTTTCTTT. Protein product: CSVTGRTEAFF.

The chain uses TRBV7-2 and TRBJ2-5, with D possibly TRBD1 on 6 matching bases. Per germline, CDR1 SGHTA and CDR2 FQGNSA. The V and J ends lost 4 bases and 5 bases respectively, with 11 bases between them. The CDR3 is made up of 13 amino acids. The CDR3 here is CASSSSDRETQYF. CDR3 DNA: TGTGCCAGCAGCTCTTCCGACAGGGAGACCCAGTACTTC.

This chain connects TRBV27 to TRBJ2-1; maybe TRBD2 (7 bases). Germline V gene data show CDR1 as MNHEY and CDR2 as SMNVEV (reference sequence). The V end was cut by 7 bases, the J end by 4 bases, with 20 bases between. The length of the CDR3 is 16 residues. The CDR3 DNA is TGTGCCAGCAAGCTCCCGGGGGCTAGCGGATACAATGAGCAGTTCTTC. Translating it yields CASKLPGASGYNEQFF.

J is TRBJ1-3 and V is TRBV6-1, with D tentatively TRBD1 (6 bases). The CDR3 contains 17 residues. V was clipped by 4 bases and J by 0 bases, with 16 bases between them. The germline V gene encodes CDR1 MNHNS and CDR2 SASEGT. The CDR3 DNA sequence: TGTGCCAGCAGTGGGGGGGGCCTTTTCTTCTCTGGAAACACCATATATTTT. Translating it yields CASSGGGLFFSGNTIYF.

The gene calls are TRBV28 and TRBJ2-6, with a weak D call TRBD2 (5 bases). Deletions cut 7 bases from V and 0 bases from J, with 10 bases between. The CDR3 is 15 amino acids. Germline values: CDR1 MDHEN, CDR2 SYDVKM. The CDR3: CASTGISSGANVLTF. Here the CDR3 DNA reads TGTGCCAGCACCGGGATCAGCTCTGGGGCCAACGTCCTGACTTTC. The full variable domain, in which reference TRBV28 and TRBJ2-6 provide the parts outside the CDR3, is DVKVTQSSRYLVKRTGEKVFLECVQDMDHENMFWYRQDPGLGLRLIYFSYDVKMKEKGDIPEGYSVSREKKERFSLILESASTNQTSMYLCASTGISSGANVLTFGAGSRLTVL.

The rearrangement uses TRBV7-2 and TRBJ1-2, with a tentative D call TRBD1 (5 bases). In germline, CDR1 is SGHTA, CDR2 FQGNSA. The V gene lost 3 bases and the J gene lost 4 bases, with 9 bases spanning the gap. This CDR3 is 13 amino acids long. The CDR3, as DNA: TGTGCCAGCAGCTTGGGAGGGGTCTATGGCTACACCTTC. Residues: CASSLGGVYGYTF.

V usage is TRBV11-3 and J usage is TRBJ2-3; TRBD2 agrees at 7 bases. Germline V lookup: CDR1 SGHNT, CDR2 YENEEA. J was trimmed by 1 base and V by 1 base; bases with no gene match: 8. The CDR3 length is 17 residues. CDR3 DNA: TGTGCCAGCAGCTTAGGATCGGGAGGATGGGGCACAGATACGCAGTATTTT. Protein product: CASSLGSGGWGTDTQYF.

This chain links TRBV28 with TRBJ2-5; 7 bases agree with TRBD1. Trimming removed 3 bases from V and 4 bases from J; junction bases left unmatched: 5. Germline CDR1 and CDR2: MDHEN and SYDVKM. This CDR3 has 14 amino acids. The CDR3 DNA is TGTGCCAGCAGTTTGCAGGGACAGCGAGAGACCCAGTACTTC. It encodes CASSLQGQRETQYF. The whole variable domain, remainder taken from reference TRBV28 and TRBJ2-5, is DVKVTQSSRYLVKRTGEKVFLECVQDMDHENMFWYRQDPGLGLRLIYFSYDVKMKEKGDIPEGYSVSREKKERFSLILESASTNQTSMYLCASSLQGQRETQYFGPGTRLLVL.

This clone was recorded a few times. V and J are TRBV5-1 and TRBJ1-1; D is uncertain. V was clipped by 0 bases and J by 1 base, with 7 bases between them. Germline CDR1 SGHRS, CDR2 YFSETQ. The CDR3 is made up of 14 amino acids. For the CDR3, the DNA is TGCGCCAGCAGCTTGGCCAACAGGAACACTGAAGCTTTCTTT. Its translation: CASSLANRNTEAFF.

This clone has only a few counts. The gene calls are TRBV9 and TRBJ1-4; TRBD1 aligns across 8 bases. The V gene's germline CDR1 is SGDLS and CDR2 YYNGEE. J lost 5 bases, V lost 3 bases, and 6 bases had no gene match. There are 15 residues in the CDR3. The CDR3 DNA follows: TGTGCCAGCAGCGCTGCGACAGGGGCCAATGAAAAACTGTTTTTT. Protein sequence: CASSAATGANEKLFF.

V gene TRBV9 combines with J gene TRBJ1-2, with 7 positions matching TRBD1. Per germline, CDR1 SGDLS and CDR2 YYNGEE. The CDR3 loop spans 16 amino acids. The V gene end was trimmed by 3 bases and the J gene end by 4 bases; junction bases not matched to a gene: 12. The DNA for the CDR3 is TGTGCCAGCAGCGGAGGACAGGCCCACGTAACCTATGGCTACACCTTC. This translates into CASSGGQAHVTYGYTF.

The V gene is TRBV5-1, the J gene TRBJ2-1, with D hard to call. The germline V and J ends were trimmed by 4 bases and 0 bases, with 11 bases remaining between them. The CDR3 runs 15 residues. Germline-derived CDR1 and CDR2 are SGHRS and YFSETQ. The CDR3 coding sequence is TGCGCCAGCAGCGGCGGTGGCCTCTCCTACAATGAGCAGTTCTTC. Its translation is CASSGGGLSYNEQFF. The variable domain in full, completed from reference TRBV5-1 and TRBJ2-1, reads KAGVTQTPRYLIKTRGQQVTLSCSPISGHRSVSWYQQTPGQGLQFLFEYFSETQRNKGNFPGRFSGRQFSNSRSEMNVSTLELGDSALYLCASSGGGLSYNEQFFGPGTRLTVL.

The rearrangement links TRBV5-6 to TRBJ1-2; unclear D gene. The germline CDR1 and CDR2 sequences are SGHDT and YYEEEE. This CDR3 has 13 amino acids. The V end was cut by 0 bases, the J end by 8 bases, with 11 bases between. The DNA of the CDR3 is TGTGCCAGCAGCTTGGCAGGCGCCGAGGGCTACACCTTC. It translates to CASSLAGAEGYTF.

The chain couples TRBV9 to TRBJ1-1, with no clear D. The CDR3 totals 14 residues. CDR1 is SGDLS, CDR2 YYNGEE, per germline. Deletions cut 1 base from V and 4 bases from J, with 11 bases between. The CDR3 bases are TGTGCCAGCAGCGTATCGGGGTTTGCCACTGAAGCTTTCTTT. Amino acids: CASSVSGFATEAFF.

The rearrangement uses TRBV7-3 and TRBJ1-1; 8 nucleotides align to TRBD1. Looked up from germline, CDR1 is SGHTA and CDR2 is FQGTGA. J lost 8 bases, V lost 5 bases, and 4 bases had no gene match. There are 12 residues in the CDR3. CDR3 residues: CASSQGTGEAFF. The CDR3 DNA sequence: TGTGCCAGCAGCCAAGGGACAGGAGAAGCTTTCTTT.

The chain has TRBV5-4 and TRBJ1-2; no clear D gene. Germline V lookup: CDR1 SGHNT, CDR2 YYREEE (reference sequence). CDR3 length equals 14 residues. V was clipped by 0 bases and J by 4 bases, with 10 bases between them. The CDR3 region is CASSLEGGSYGYTF. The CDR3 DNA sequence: TGTGCCAGCAGCTTGGAGGGAGGGAGCTATGGCTACACCTTC.

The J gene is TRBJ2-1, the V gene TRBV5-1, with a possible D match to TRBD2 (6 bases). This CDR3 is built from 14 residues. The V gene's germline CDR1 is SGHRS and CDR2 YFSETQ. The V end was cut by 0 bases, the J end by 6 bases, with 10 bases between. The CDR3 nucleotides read TGCGCCAGCAGCTTGGTGGGGGGACGCAATGAGCAGTTCTTC. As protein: CASSLVGGRNEQFF.